The sequence of this TCR beta chain was determined in a study of shared clonotypes between healthy human individuals. Germline trimming cut 6 bases from V and 1 base from J; bases unmatched to any gene: 16. Germline values: CDR1 LNHDA, CDR2 SQIVND (reference sequence). This CDR3 has 20 residues. In the authors' workflow: In the immunoSEQ data, sequences were junction-only and lacked quality scores, so filtering differed. Method: immunoSEQ multiplex PCR; TCRdb's copy keeps in-frame clones and lacks some. The DNA gave D and trimming, while V, J and clone size come from that table. The data show approximately 350,000 clones, roughly 96% seen once.

The receptor was isolated from a man aged 25 to 40 in good health. V and J are TRBV19 and TRBJ2-2, with 11 positions matching TRBD2. The sample comprised memory CD8+ T cells sorted from blood. The subset was: CD45RO+ cells pooled with CCR7-negative TemRA cells. CDR3 nucleotides: TGTGCCAGTAGCCATGGAAAGAGAGTGGGACTAGCGGAGAACACCGGGGAGCTGTTTTTT. Protein product: CASSHGKRVGLAENTGELFF.